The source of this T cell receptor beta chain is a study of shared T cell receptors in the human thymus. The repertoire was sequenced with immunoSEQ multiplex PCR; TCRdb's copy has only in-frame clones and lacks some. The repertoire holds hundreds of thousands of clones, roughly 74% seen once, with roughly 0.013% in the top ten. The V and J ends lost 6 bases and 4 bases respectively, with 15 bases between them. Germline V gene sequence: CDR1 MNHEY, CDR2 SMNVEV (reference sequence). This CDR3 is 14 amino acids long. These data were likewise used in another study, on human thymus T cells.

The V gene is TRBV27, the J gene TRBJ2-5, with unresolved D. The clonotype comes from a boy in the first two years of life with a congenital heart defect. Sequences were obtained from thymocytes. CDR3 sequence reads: CASSYAHGSETQYF. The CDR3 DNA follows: TGTGCCAGCAGCTACGCGCACGGGTCAGAGACCCAGTACTTC.